This is a list of T cell receptor beta chains from one sample in a study of T cells in localized non-small cell lung cancer. Data came from immunoSEQ multiplex PCR; TCRdb stores just in-frame clones and leaves some out. The sample has tens of thousands of clones; 65% to 85% are singletons. The sequencing used peripheral blood, collected before any cancer treatment. These receptors were taken from a female donor at least 60 years old with stage I lung adenocarcinoma. The CDR3 runs from the conserved cysteine through the conserved F or W. A D gene is named only where the DNA matches it firmly. Rows give clone size only sometimes, using once, few, many, or a class for an expanded clone.

TRBV4-3	TRBJ1-1	NA	13	NA	TGCGCCAGCAGCCAAGAGGAGGGCGAGAGGGCTTTCTTT	CASSQEEGERAFF
TRBV27	TRBJ1-2	TRBD1	13	NA	TGTGCCAGCAGTGCGGGACAGACCTATGGCTACACCTTC	CASSAGQTYGYTF
TRBV19	TRBJ2-2	NA	12	NA	TGTGCCAGTAGTTTCAACACCGGGGAGCTGTTTTTT	CASSFNTGELFF
TRBV28	TRBJ2-6	NA	17	NA	TGTGCCAGCAGCGACAGCATCGGTGGTACTGGGGCCAACGTCCTGACTTTC	CASSDSIGGTGANVLTF
TRBV9	TRBJ1-6	NA	16	few	TGTGCCAGCAGCGGGGGACACATCGGGTATAATTCACCCCTCCACTTT	CASSGGHIGYNSPLHF
TRBV7-2	TRBJ2-2	NA	17	NA	TGTGCCAGCAGCTCCCCCATCCGGGGGACGTACACCGGGGAGCTGTTTTTT	CASSSPIRGTYTGELFF
TRBV5-4	TRBJ2-3	NA	14	NA	TGTGCCAGCGAAGACAGGAGAAGCACAGATACGCAGTATTTT	CASEDRRSTDTQYF
TRBV19	TRBJ1-2	NA	17	few	TGTGCCAGTAGGCCCCTAGGAGAACAGGGAATGGGCTATGGCTACACCTTC	CASRPLGEQGMGYGYTF
TRBV19	TRBJ1-5	TRBD1	15	NA	TGTGCCAGTATAGAAACAGGGGGAAGCAATCAGCCCCAGCATTTT	CASIETGGSNQPQHF
TRBV30	TRBJ2-3	NA	12	NA	TGTGCCTGGAGTATAAGCACAGATACGCAGTATTTT	CAWSISTDTQYF